The 8 T cell receptor beta chains below all came from one sample that was sequenced in a study of CD8 T cells in ankylosing spondylitis. Findings and limits, study-wide: For ankylosing spondylitis blood, a TCR beta motif of several highly homologous variants appeared characteristic.

Each CDR3 protein gets one entry after TCRdb re-called the 5' RACE reads with MiXCR. This sample carries around 770,000 distinct CDR3 sequences, approximately 10% of them seen once, and the ten largest clones take just over 0.5%. The antigens these receptors bind are not known. Sequencing was carried out using blood, either unsorted or a sorted T cell fraction (not recorded which). Receptor source: a male donor with ankylosing spondylitis.

The chain has TRBV27 and TRBJ2-1, with D possibly TRBD2 on 6 matching bases. The V end lost 2 bases, the J end lost 7 bases, and 21 bases lay between the germline ends. The CDR3 has 17 residues. The germline CDR1 and CDR2 sequences are MNHEY and SMNVEV (reference sequence). The CDR3 DNA reads TGTGCCAGCAGTTTAAACCGGGTGACTAGTATTTGGAATGAGCAGTTCTTC. Residues: CASSLNRVTSIWNEQFF.

This sequence joins TRBV6-1 and TRBJ1-4; D is unresolved. This CDR3 region has 14 residues. The germline V gene has CDR1 MNHNS and CDR2 SASEGT. Trimming removed 6 bases from V and 5 bases from J, with 13 bases in between. The CDR3 protein is CASSPYLPNEKLFF. For the CDR3, the DNA is TGTGCCAGCAGCCCGTACCTTCCCAATGAAAAACTGTTTTTT.

The V call is TRBV10-3, the J call TRBJ2-2; 13 nucleotides line up with TRBD2. The CDR3 has 17 amino acids. V lost 3 bases, J lost 5 bases, and 6 bases stayed unmatched. Germline V lookup: CDR1 ENHRY, CDR2 SYGVKD. The CDR3 coding sequence is TGTGCCATCAGTGACCCTTGGACTAGCGGGGGTACCGGGGAGCTGTTTTTT. Translating it yields CAISDPWTSGGTGELFF.

This chain joins TRBV18 and TRBJ2-1; 11 bases are shared with TRBD2. Germline assignment: CDR1 KGHSH and CDR2 LQKENI. This CDR3 comprises 16 residues. V was pared by 5 bases and J by 0 bases, with 3 bases of the junction left unmatched. CDR3 region: CASSATSGASYNEQFF. The CDR3 DNA reads TGTGCCAGCTCAGCGACTAGCGGGGCCTCCTACAATGAGCAGTTCTTC.

The table lists this clonotype with a few counts. The chain couples TRBV20-1 to TRBJ2-3, with 12 bases identical to TRBD2. Germline V CDR1 and CDR2: DFQATT, SNEGSKA (reference sequence). The V segment lost 8 bases and the J segment 4 bases; nucleotides outside the gene matches: 7. The CDR3 covers 14 residues. The CDR3 DNA is TGCAGTATCCGACTAGCGGGAGTGCCAGATACGCAGTATTTT. As protein: CSIRLAGVPDTQYF.

There are many counts of this clonotype. The rearrangement links TRBV12-3 or TRBV12-4 to TRBJ2-1; D gene uncertain. V was clipped by 6 bases and J by 12 bases, with 24 bases between them. This CDR3 has 15 residues. CDR3 sequence reads: CASSSSLPSTMVQFF. The CDR3 coding sequence is TGTGCCAGCAGCTCTTCCCTGCCCTCAACAATGGTGCAGTTCTTC.

The J gene is TRBJ2-3, the V gene TRBV11-1; 13 bases fit TRBD2. V lost 1 base, J lost 6 bases, and 10 bases stayed unmatched. The CDR3 sequence is 18 residues long. CDR1 SGHAT and CDR2 FQDESV come from the germline V gene (reference sequence). The CDR3 DNA reads TGTGCCAGCAGCTTAGGATCCGGGACTAGCGGGGTGGGCGATACGCAGTATTTT. Amino acids: CASSLGSGTSGVGDTQYF.

This sequence joins TRBV7-6 and TRBJ1-6, with a tentative D call TRBD1 (5 bases). Trimming stripped 0 bases from V and 10 bases from J, with 13 bases between. Germline V gene sequence: CDR1 SGHVS, CDR2 FNYEAQ. The CDR3 extends over 15 amino acids. The CDR3, as DNA: TGTGCCAGCAGCTTAGCGGGAGAGGGGTACTCACCCCTCCACTTT. It translates to CASSLAGEGYSPLHF.